This T cell receptor beta chain originates from a study of T cell repertoires in ileal Crohn's disease. Study-wide context: Every patient was operated on for stricturing (about 60%) or penetrating (approximately 40%) complications.

Trimming removed 6 bases from V and 9 bases from J; junction bases left unmatched: 9. The germline CDR1 and CDR2 sequences are MNHEY and SVGAGI. There are 14 residues in the CDR3. The time point: inflamed ileum from the surgical specimen. Profiling relied on immunoSEQ multiplex PCR, and the TCRdb table lists in-frame clones only, not all of them. The table lists a few thousand clones, roughly 80% of them singletons. Sequencing was performed on ileal tissue. The chain is built from TRBV6-5 and TRBJ2-1, with 9 nucleotides matching TRBD1. The TCR sequence derives from an adult with Crohn's disease. The CDR3 loop is CASRPGQGGGEQFF. CDR3 DNA sequence: TGTGCCAGCAGACCGGGACAGGGTGGTGGTGAGCAGTTCTTC.